This T cell receptor beta chain was captured in a study of OX40 agonist ivuxolimab in advanced cancers. Study-wide results and caveats: Mean expanded clone counts were higher in CD8+ than CD4+ T cells. At 0.1 to 3.0 mg/kg and by week 6, CD4+ and CD8+ T cells in the blood had expanded clonally.

As for this clone: Its antigen is not identified.

TCRdb's copy holds only in-frame clones and misses some; the assay was immunoSEQ multiplex PCR. The sample shows about 73,000 clones, about 88% of them seen only once. The V end lost 4 bases, the J end lost 0 bases, and 7 bases lay between the germline ends. CDR3 length: 14 residues. Looked up from germline, CDR1 is SNHLY and CDR2 is FYNNEI. This clonotype was obtained from an adult with an advanced solid tumor such as melanoma, head and neck, liver or kidney cancer. The rearrangement links TRBV2 to TRBJ2-4; D remains ambiguous. The specimen was CD4+ or CD8+ T cells sorted from blood, collected in a trial of the OX40 agonist ivuxolimab. This CDR3 is CASSVTLAKNIQYF. The CDR3 region has the DNA TGTGCCAGCAGTGTAACGCTAGCCAAAAACATTCAGTACTTC.